The present entry profiles one T cell receptor beta chain with its context. The data were obtained in a study of blood T cell repertoires in COVID-19. In the study overall: Acute-phase and convalescent COVID-19 samples originated in the United States, Italy and Spain.

V was cut by 5 bases and J by 0 bases, with 10 bases left in between. This CDR3 region has 14 residues. Per germline, CDR1 SGHAT and CDR2 FQDESV (reference sequence). Profiled with immunoSEQ multiplex PCR; TCRdb holds only in-frame clones, not every one. Of 150,000 to 200,000 clones in the sample, more than 65% were seen once. The clonotype was recovered from a woman older than 75 with acute or convalescent COVID-19. Sequenced input: peripheral blood. V and J are TRBV11-1 and TRBJ1-1, with D uncertain. The CDR3, as DNA: TGTGCCAGCAGCAAGTCTAGCCTGAACACTGAAGCTTTCTTT. It codes for CASSKSSLNTEAFF.